The rows below give T cell receptor beta chains drawn from one sample of a study of cytomegalovirus exposure and HLA in healthy donors. TCRdb's table, derived via immunoSEQ multiplex PCR, lists solely in-frame clones and lacks some. The sample holds about 140,000 clones, 60% to 85% seen once. Sequencing was done on a sample of PBMCs. These receptors were obtained from a male donor in good health and CMV-seropositive. Each CDR3 is given with its conserved first and last residue. A D gene is named only where the DNA matches it firmly. Clone size, where shown, is once, few, many, or a class for clones that have expanded.

clone size	D gene	V gene	J gene	CDR3 protein	CDR3 DNA
-	-	TRBV5-1	TRBJ1-1	CASSLNGFLNTEAFF	TGCGCCAGCAGCTTGAACGGGTTCTTGAACACTGAAGCTTTCTTT
-	TRBD1	TRBV28	TRBJ2-2	CASSRDRGATGELFF	TGTGCCAGCAGCCGGGACAGGGGTGCGACCGGGGAGCTGTTTTTT
-	-	TRBV11-2	TRBJ1-3	CASRTFSPQQNTIYF	TGTGCCAGCAGGACTTTCTCCCCCCAACAAAACACCATATATTTT
-	-	TRBV6-6	TRBJ1-1	CASSRQGEAFF	TGTGCCAGCAGTAGGCAGGGTGAAGCTTTCTTT
once	-	TRBV13	TRBJ2-3	CASSLGQEVGTDTQYF	TGTGCCAGCAGCCTAGGTCAGGAGGTGGGCACAGATACGCAGTATTTT
-	TRBD2	TRBV7-3	TRBJ2-5	CASSLSGGHQETQYF	TGTGCCAGCAGCTTATCGGGAGGGCACCAAGAGACCCAGTACTTC
-	TRBD1	TRBV7-2	TRBJ2-7	CASSFQGAIYEQYF	TGTGCCAGCAGCTTCCAGGGGGCTATATACGAGCAGTACTTC
-	TRBD2	TRBV7-8	TRBJ2-1	CASSLGPAGGYNEQFF	TGTGCCAGCAGCTTAGGGCCAGCGGGGGGTTACAATGAGCAGTTCTTC
-	-	TRBV4-1	TRBJ1-4	CASSQSGEAVIRRFAEKLFF	TGCGCCAGCAGCCAATCCGGCGAGGCAGTCATCCGCCGATTCGCTGAAAAACTGTTTTTT
-	-	TRBV7-2	TRBJ2-1	CASSLAGTRSYNEQFF	TGTGCCAGCAGCCTAGCCGGGACACGCTCCTACAATGAGCAGTTCTTC
few	TRBD2	TRBV7-2	TRBJ2-2	CASSTRSSGNTGELFF	TGTGCCAGCAGCACTCGGTCTAGCGGGAACACCGGGGAGCTGTTTTTT
-	TRBD2	TRBV10-2	TRBJ2-1	CASTGTSGGSLYNNEQFF	TGCGCCAGCACCGGGACTAGCGGGGGTTCCCTATATAACAATGAGCAGTTCTTC
few	TRBD1	TRBV7-8	TRBJ1-5	CASSLATGAGQPQHF	TGTGCCAGCAGCTTGGCAACAGGGGCCGGTCAGCCCCAGCATTTT
-	TRBD1	TRBV19	TRBJ1-1	CASSIVGQGESGTEAFF	TGTGCCAGTAGTATTGTGGGACAGGGTGAGTCGGGCACTGAAGCTTTCTTT
-	TRBD1	TRBV6-6	TRBJ2-7	CASSYFGQVEQYF	TGTGCCAGCAGTTACTTTGGACAGGTCGAGCAGTACTTC
-	TRBD1	TRBV6-6	TRBJ2-7	CASSYLGQGFNEQYF	TGTGCCAGCAGTTACCTGGGACAGGGCTTCAACGAGCAGTACTTC
-	TRBD1	TRBV18	TRBJ1-1	CASSPQSQRTGVNTEAFF	TGTGCCAGCTCACCGCAATCTCAGCGGACAGGGGTGAACACTGAAGCTTTCTTT
few	TRBD1	TRBV30	TRBJ2-7	CACGQGGYEQYF	TGTGCCTGTGGACAGGGTGGGTACGAGCAGTACTTC
-	-	TRBV29-1	TRBJ1-1	CSVPRGTEAFF	TGCAGCGTTCCCCGAGGTACTGAAGCTTTCTTT
-	-	TRBV7-8	TRBJ1-2	CASSTSGNNYGYTF	TGTGCCAGCAGCACCTCGGGGAATAACTATGGCTACACCTTC
-	TRBD1	TRBV27	TRBJ1-1	CASSLSPGGMTEAFF	TGTGCCAGCAGTTTATCGCCAGGGGGCATGACTGAAGCTTTCTTT
-	TRBD1	TRBV11-2	TRBJ1-5	CASSPQGAGNQPQHF	TGTGCCAGCAGCCCCCAGGGGGCCGGCAATCAGCCCCAGCATTTT
-	TRBD1	TRBV5-8	TRBJ2-2	CASSRTGADTGELFF	TGTGCCAGCAGCCGGACAGGGGCCGACACCGGGGAGCTGTTTTTT
-	-	TRBV5-3	TRBJ1-2	CARSLVGQTVNYGYAF	TGTGCCAGAAGCTTGGTAGGACAGACGGTAAACTATGGCTACGCCTTC
-	-	TRBV7-9	TRBJ1-3	CASSSGLISGNTIYF	TGTGCCAGCAGCTCCGGACTTATCTCTGGAAACACCATATATTTT
-	-	TRBV11-2	TRBJ1-6	CASSLVTDVYNSPLHF	TGTGCCAGCAGCTTAGTGACAGACGTATATAATTCACCCCTCCACTTT
-	TRBD2	TRBV7-3	TRBJ2-1	CASSSDRGLAGGDEQFF	TGTGCCAGCAGCTCGGACCGGGGACTAGCGGGGGGGGATGAGCAGTTCTTC
-	-	TRBV7-8	TRBJ2-1	CASSLAGTNEQFF	TGTGCCAGCAGCTTAGCGGGCACCAATGAGCAGTTCTTC
-	TRBD2	TRBV4-3	TRBJ2-7	CASSYSGGSSYEQYF	TGCGCCAGCAGCTACAGCGGGGGAAGCTCCTACGAGCAGTACTTC
-	-	TRBV30	TRBJ1-4	CAWEGGVGNEKLFF	TGTGCCTGGGAGGGGGGGGTGGGTAATGAAAAACTGTTTTTT
-	-	TRBV19	TRBJ1-3	CASSLQAISGNTIYF	TGTGCCAGTAGTTTACAGGCCATCTCTGGAAACACCATATATTTT
-	TRBD2	TRBV4-2	TRBJ2-7	CASSHPPGLPTGEQYF	TGTGCCAGCAGCCATCCCCCGGGACTACCCACGGGGGAGCAGTACTTC
-	-	TRBV7-6	TRBJ2-5	CASSEVAGQETQYF	TGTGCCAGCAGCGAAGTTGCGGGGCAAGAGACCCAGTACTTC
-	TRBD2	TRBV10-3	TRBJ2-2	CAISDGLAGGLIGELFF	TGTGCCATCAGTGACGGACTAGCGGGAGGCCTAATCGGGGAGCTGTTTTTT
-	TRBD1	TRBV5-1	TRBJ2-4	CASSYFDRGKNIQYF	TGCGCCAGCAGCTATTTCGACAGGGGCAAAAACATTCAGTACTTC
-	-	TRBV11-3	TRBJ2-5	CASSPRQDQETQYF	TGTGCCAGCAGCCCCAGACAGGACCAAGAGACCCAGTACTTC
-	TRBD1	TRBV5-4	TRBJ2-5	CASSLKTGGLETQYF	TGTGCCAGCAGCTTGAAAACAGGGGGACTAGAGACCCAGTACTTC
-	TRBD1	TRBV7-9	TRBJ2-7	CSSSFGQGHYEQYF	TGTTCCAGCAGCTTCGGACAGGGCCACTACGAGCAGTACTTC
-	-	TRBV19	TRBJ1-5	CASSEGRNQPQHF	TGTGCCAGTTCGGAGGGAAGAAATCAGCCCCAGCATTTT
few	-	TRBV5-1	TRBJ2-3	CASSLSGGGDTQYF	TGCGCCAGCAGCTTAAGTGGGGGAGGAGATACGCAGTATTTT
-	-	TRBV6-6	TRBJ1-5	CASSPGGPYSNQPQHF	TGTGCCAGCAGTCCCGGGGGACCCTATAGCAATCAGCCCCAGCATTTT
-	-	TRBV15	TRBJ2-5	CATSRDESGTQYF	TGTGCCACCAGCAGAGATGAGTCCGGGACCCAGTACTTC
-	-	TRBV28	TRBJ2-5	CASKGPLPQETQYF	TGTGCCAGCAAGGGGCCGTTACCTCAAGAGACCCAGTACTTC
-	TRBD2	TRBV7-2	TRBJ2-7	CASSLVRGGHYEQYF	TGTGCCAGCAGCTTAGTGCGGGGGGGTCACTACGAGCAGTACTTC
-	TRBD2	TRBV2	TRBJ2-3	CASSAPLAGGPSTDTQYF	TGTGCCAGCAGCGCTCCTCTGGCGGGAGGGCCCAGCACAGATACGCAGTATTTT
-	TRBD1	TRBV10-2	TRBJ2-7	CASSETGGGYEQYF	TGCGCCAGCAGTGAGACAGGGGGAGGCTACGAGCAGTACTTC
-	TRBD1	TRBV5-4	TRBJ1-1	CASSPGTVDTEAFF	TGTGCCAGCAGCCCCGGGACAGTAGACACTGAAGCTTTCTTT
-	TRBD2	TRBV6-1	TRBJ2-7	CASSGSSSYGRAFYEQYF	TGTGCCAGCAGTGGGAGTTCTAGTTACGGGAGGGCCTTTTACGAGCAGTACTTC
-	TRBD1	TRBV6-5	TRBJ1-2	CASSPSGGQGWGYTF	TGTGCCAGCAGTCCTTCCGGAGGACAGGGCTGGGGCTACACCTTC
-	TRBD1	TRBV6-5	TRBJ1-2	CASRTRQGMAYGYTF	TGTGCCAGCAGGACTCGACAGGGGATGGCCTATGGCTACACCTTC
-	TRBD2	TRBV28	TRBJ2-7	CASILGGLAGGEQYF	TGTGCCAGCATTTTAGGGGGACTAGCGGGAGGCGAGCAGTACTTC
few	TRBD2	TRBV27	TRBJ2-2	CASSLFGTSGRASGGELFF	TGTGCCAGCAGTTTATTTGGCACTAGCGGGAGGGCCTCGGGCGGGGAGCTGTTTTTT
-	TRBD1	TRBV5-5	TRBJ1-1	CASSFLSGTGGGMNTEAFF	TGTGCCAGCAGCTTTCTTTCCGGGACAGGGGGAGGCATGAACACTGAAGCTTTCTTT
once	-	TRBV29-1	TRBJ2-7	CSVGGSGARYEQYF	TGCAGCGTGGGGGGGTCGGGGGCTCGGTACGAGCAGTACTTC
once	TRBD2	TRBV4-1	TRBJ2-7	CASSQGAGPYEQYF	TGCGCCAGCAGCCAAGGAGCGGGACCTTACGAGCAGTACTTC
-	TRBD1	TRBV10-3	TRBJ2-7	CAISSGQEVSYEQYF	TGTGCCATCAGTTCCGGACAGGAAGTCTCCTACGAGCAGTACTTC
-	-	TRBV12-5	TRBJ1-1	CASGSGAGNTEAFF	TGTGCTAGTGGTAGCGGGGCTGGGAACACTGAAGCTTTCTTT
-	-	TRBV6-5	TRBJ1-2	CASSYSGRGYTF	TGTGCCAGCAGTTACTCAGGGAGGGGCTACACCTTC
once	-	TRBV7-2	TRBJ2-7	CASSLSPRDEQYF	TGTGCCAGCAGCTTAAGTCCTCGCGACGAGCAGTACTTC
-	TRBD2	TRBV27	TRBJ2-7	CASPNRAGTPREGLSYEQYF	TGTGCCAGCCCGAACAGGGCAGGGACCCCGCGGGAGGGCCTCTCGTACGAGCAGTACTTC